This record concerns one TCR beta chain sequence. Antigen unknown. The length of the CDR3 is 14 residues. The germline CDR1 and CDR2 sequences are SGHTS and YDEGEE. With V trimmed by 6 bases and J by 4 bases, 7 bases remained unmatched. This sample was included in a study of T cell responses to AZD1222 COVID-19 vaccine. The protocol was immunoSEQ multiplex PCR, while the TCRdb copy is restricted to in-frame clones and leaves out a portion. The sample has 100,000 to 150,000 clones, over 80% seen once. Study outcomes and limitations: Compared with day 0, the breadth and depth of the Spike-specific TCR repertoire rose significantly after two doses of AZD1222. Per reports, nearly half of all spike-specific TCRs target regions that are unmutated in variants. There were vaccine-associated CD4 TCRs across spike, dominant at 160-218 and 743-854.

V is TRBV5-8 and J is TRBJ1-5; TRBD1 matches 7 bases. The TCR comes from an adult in good health. Material: peripheral blood, obtained on day 0 of AZD1222 vaccination. CDR3 nucleotide sequence: TGTGCCAGCACCCTCAGGACAGGTAATCAGCCCCAGCATTTT. It encodes CASTLRTGNQPQHF.